A selection of T cell receptor beta chains follows, all from one sample in a study of blood T cell repertoires in COVID-19. Assay used: immunoSEQ multiplex PCR; TCRdb lists only in-frame clones, some missing. This table holds under 250,000 clones, around 83% found once. Input material: peripheral blood. These receptors originate from a man aged 35-49 years with active or convalescent COVID-19. Each CDR3 is given with its conserved first and last residue. Fields, in order: clone size, J gene, V gene, D gene, CDR3 protein, CDR3 DNA. The D gene is left open where the match is weak. Rows give clone size only sometimes, using once, few, many, or a class for an expanded clone.

clone_size: few; j_call: TRBJ1-1; v_call: TRBV28; d_call: NA; cdr3_aa: CASSQSGGGTEAFF; cdr3_nt: TGTGCCAGCAGCCAGTCCGGGGGAGGGACTGAAGCTTTCTTT
clone_size: few; j_call: TRBJ2-2; v_call: TRBV18; d_call: NA; cdr3_aa: CASSPWDISNTGELFF; cdr3_nt: TGTGCCAGCTCACCGTGGGACATAAGTAACACCGGGGAGCTGTTTTTT
clone_size: NA; j_call: TRBJ1-5; v_call: TRBV7-9; d_call: NA; cdr3_aa: CASSLGVGGGNQPQHF; cdr3_nt: TGTGCCAGCAGCTTAGGAGTTGGAGGTGGCAATCAGCCCCAGCATTTT
clone_size: NA; j_call: TRBJ2-3; v_call: TRBV19; d_call: TRBD1; cdr3_aa: CASRDHGTANTDTQYF; cdr3_nt: TGTGCCAGTAGGGACCACGGGACAGCTAACACAGATACGCAGTATTTT
clone_size: NA; j_call: TRBJ2-5; v_call: TRBV25-1; d_call: TRBD1; cdr3_aa: CASRTRTGEGEETQYF; cdr3_nt: TGTGCCAGCAGGACCCGGACAGGGGAAGGGGAAGAGACCCAGTACTTC
clone_size: few; j_call: TRBJ2-1; v_call: TRBV27; d_call: NA; cdr3_aa: CASSHLRLAKGINEQFF; cdr3_nt: TGTGCCAGCAGCCATCTCCGGCTAGCGAAGGGTATCAATGAGCAGTTCTTC
clone_size: NA; j_call: TRBJ2-7; v_call: TRBV15; d_call: TRBD1; cdr3_aa: CATSRTGAEQYF; cdr3_nt: TGTGCCACCAGCAGGACAGGGGCCGAGCAGTACTTC
clone_size: NA; j_call: TRBJ2-3; v_call: TRBV24-1; d_call: NA; cdr3_aa: CATSGGTSSTDTQYF; cdr3_nt: TGTGCCACCAGTGGAGGGACATCGAGCACAGATACGCAGTATTTT
clone_size: NA; j_call: TRBJ2-1; v_call: TRBV9; d_call: NA; cdr3_aa: CASSSSGTAYNEQFF; cdr3_nt: TGTGCCAGCAGCTCGTCCGGGACTGCCTACAATGAGCAGTTCTTC
clone_size: NA; j_call: TRBJ2-3; v_call: TRBV3-1/TRBV3-2; d_call: NA; cdr3_aa: CASSQDLGGLADTQYF; cdr3_nt: TGTGCCAGCAGCCAAGATTTGGGGGGATTGGCAGATACGCAGTATTTT
clone_size: NA; j_call: TRBJ1-6; v_call: TRBV6-1; d_call: NA; cdr3_aa: CASSELGGEKSPLHF; cdr3_nt: TGTGCCAGCAGTGAATTGGGAGGGGAGAAGTCACCCCTCCACTTT
clone_size: NA; j_call: TRBJ1-4; v_call: TRBV30; d_call: TRBD1; cdr3_aa: CAWSALDRGVDKLFF; cdr3_nt: TGTGCCTGGAGTGCCCTCGACAGGGGAGTAGACAAACTGTTTTTT
clone_size: NA; j_call: TRBJ1-2; v_call: TRBV6-4; d_call: TRBD1; cdr3_aa: CASSPQTGEHYGYTF; cdr3_nt: TGTGCCAGCAGCCCCCAAACAGGGGAACACTATGGCTACACCTTC
clone_size: NA; j_call: TRBJ1-1; v_call: TRBV30; d_call: NA; cdr3_aa: CAWSGLYPEAFF; cdr3_nt: TGTGCCTGGAGTGGACTGTACCCTGAAGCTTTCTTT
clone_size: NA; j_call: TRBJ1-2; v_call: TRBV4-1; d_call: NA; cdr3_aa: CASSQSDRAHYGYTF; cdr3_nt: TGCGCCAGCAGCCAATCGGACAGAGCACACTATGGCTACACCTTC
clone_size: NA; j_call: TRBJ1-2; v_call: TRBV2; d_call: NA; cdr3_aa: CASSSTGYDYGYTF; cdr3_nt: TGTGCCAGCAGTAGCACAGGGTACGACTATGGCTACACCTTC
clone_size: few; j_call: TRBJ1-2; v_call: TRBV11-1; d_call: TRBD1; cdr3_aa: CASSEHPGQGSGYTF; cdr3_nt: TGTGCCAGCAGCGAACATCCGGGACAGGGGTCTGGCTACACCTTC
clone_size: NA; j_call: TRBJ1-6; v_call: TRBV18; d_call: TRBD1; cdr3_aa: CASSPPGQGNSPLHF; cdr3_nt: TGTGCCAGCTCACCACCGGGACAGGGAAATTCACCCCTCCACTTT
clone_size: few; j_call: TRBJ2-1; v_call: TRBV3-1/TRBV3-2; d_call: TRBD2; cdr3_aa: CASSHLSGNSYNEQFF; cdr3_nt: TGTGCCAGCAGCCACCTTAGCGGGAACTCCTACAATGAGCAGTTCTTC
clone_size: NA; j_call: TRBJ2-5; v_call: TRBV11-3; d_call: TRBD2; cdr3_aa: CASSLGAGGLEETQYF; cdr3_nt: TGTGCCAGCAGCTTAGGGGCGGGGGGGCTCGAGGAGACCCAGTACTTC
clone_size: NA; j_call: TRBJ1-1; v_call: TRBV6-4; d_call: TRBD1; cdr3_aa: CASRQGALGNTEAFF; cdr3_nt: TGTGCCAGCAGACAGGGGGCGCTTGGGAACACTGAAGCTTTCTTT
clone_size: once; j_call: TRBJ2-7; v_call: TRBV19; d_call: NA; cdr3_aa: CASSQQGPNYEQYF; cdr3_nt: TGTGCCAGTAGCCAGCAGGGGCCAAACTACGAGCAGTACTTC
clone_size: NA; j_call: TRBJ2-2; v_call: TRBV7-2; d_call: NA; cdr3_aa: CASSRGYTGELFF; cdr3_nt: TGTGCCAGCAGCCGGGGGTACACCGGGGAGCTGTTTTTT
clone_size: NA; j_call: TRBJ1-2; v_call: TRBV27; d_call: NA; cdr3_aa: CASSLTGNYGYTF; cdr3_nt: TGTGCCAGCAGTTTGACAGGAAACTATGGCTACACCTTC
clone_size: NA; j_call: TRBJ2-3; v_call: TRBV2; d_call: TRBD1; cdr3_aa: CASSGQGRTDTQYF; cdr3_nt: TGTGCCAGCAGCGGACAGGGCCGCACAGATACGCAGTATTTT
clone_size: NA; j_call: TRBJ2-3; v_call: TRBV7-8; d_call: NA; cdr3_aa: CASSLYAGSTDTQYF; cdr3_nt: TGTGCCAGCAGCTTATATGCGGGATCCACAGATACGCAGTATTTT
clone_size: NA; j_call: TRBJ1-2; v_call: TRBV9; d_call: NA; cdr3_aa: CASIPNRKQGFYYGYTF; cdr3_nt: TGTGCCAGCATCCCTAACCGCAAACAGGGTTTTTACTATGGCTACACCTTC
clone_size: few; j_call: TRBJ1-6; v_call: TRBV29-1; d_call: NA; cdr3_aa: CSAWTGDNSPLHF; cdr3_nt: TGCAGCGCTTGGACGGGAGATAATTCACCCCTCCACTTT
clone_size: NA; j_call: TRBJ2-7; v_call: TRBV11-3; d_call: TRBD1; cdr3_aa: CASSSEGGTGTYEQYF; cdr3_nt: TGTGCCAGCAGCTCCGAGGGCGGGACAGGCACCTACGAGCAGTACTTC
clone_size: NA; j_call: TRBJ2-5; v_call: TRBV14; d_call: TRBD2; cdr3_aa: CASSHGREGPETQYF; cdr3_nt: TGTGCCAGCAGCCATGGGCGGGAGGGCCCTGAGACCCAGTACTTC
clone_size: NA; j_call: TRBJ1-5; v_call: TRBV6-1; d_call: TRBD1; cdr3_aa: CASSEGGQGSGNQPQHF; cdr3_nt: TGTGCCAGCAGTGAAGGGGGACAGGGGTCGGGCAATCAGCCCCAGCATTTT
clone_size: NA; j_call: TRBJ2-3; v_call: TRBV5-4; d_call: TRBD2; cdr3_aa: CASSLTSGGAPDTQYF; cdr3_nt: TGTGCCAGCAGCCTGACTAGCGGGGGGGCGCCAGATACGCAGTATTTT
clone_size: NA; j_call: TRBJ2-3; v_call: TRBV24-1; d_call: NA; cdr3_aa: CATSENAPGVGTDTQYF; cdr3_nt: TGTGCCACCAGTGAGAACGCCCCGGGAGTTGGCACAGATACGCAGTATTTT
clone_size: few; j_call: TRBJ1-5; v_call: TRBV6-5; d_call: NA; cdr3_aa: CASGRDQYSNQPQHF; cdr3_nt: TGTGCCAGCGGCAGGGATCAATATAGCAATCAGCCCCAGCATTTT
clone_size: NA; j_call: TRBJ1-1; v_call: TRBV3-1/TRBV3-2; d_call: NA; cdr3_aa: CASSQAAEAFF; cdr3_nt: TGTGCCAGCAGCCAGGCGGCTGAAGCTTTCTTT
clone_size: NA; j_call: TRBJ1-1; v_call: TRBV30; d_call: NA; cdr3_aa: CAWLQANSLRAFF; cdr3_nt: TGTGCCTGGTTACAGGCAAACTCATTGAGAGCTTTCTTT
clone_size: NA; j_call: TRBJ1-4; v_call: TRBV30; d_call: NA; cdr3_aa: CAWSSGGDEKLFF; cdr3_nt: TGTGCCTGGAGTTCTGGAGGGGACGAAAAACTGTTTTTT